A single sample is the source of the 19 T cell receptor beta chains below, sequenced in a study of T cell changes during pregnancy in multiple sclerosis. Some clones are missing from TCRdb's copy, which holds only in-frame ones; the method was immunoSEQ multiplex PCR. The table lists 34,000 or so clones, approximately 90% of them singletons. The sequenced sample was peripheral blood, obtained in the second trimester of pregnancy. The receptors were gathered from a female donor in good health, enrolled as a control in a pregnancy study.

V gene TRBV5-1 combines with J gene TRBJ1-6; no firm D call. Trimming cost V 5 bases and J 0 bases, with 12 bases left between them. The germline V gene encodes CDR1 SGHRS and CDR2 YFSETQ. The CDR3 is 16 amino acids. The CDR3 DNA follows: TGCGCCAGCAGGGAGAGGGAGAGCTCCTATAATTCACCCCTCCACTTT. Its translation: CASRERESSYNSPLHF.

The chain has TRBV9 and TRBJ2-3; 10 bases are a match to TRBD2. J gave up 2 bases and V 6 bases, and 6 bases lay outside the gene matches. Germline lookup yields CDR1 SGDLS and CDR2 YYNGEE. The CDR3 contains 15 residues. The CDR3 DNA follows: TGTGCCAGCACCCTGAGCGGGGGGGCCACAGATACGCAGTATTTT. It is translated as CASTLSGGATDTQYF.

This clone was found a few times. This chain connects TRBV6-5 to TRBJ2-7; TRBD2 agrees at 10 bases. The length of the CDR3 is 15 residues. The germline V gene encodes CDR1 MNHEY and CDR2 SVGAGI. V shed 6 bases, J shed 0 bases, and the junction held 5 bases outside the gene matches. DNA of the CDR3: TGTGCCAGCAGCCAATCTAGCGGGAGCTCCTACGAGCAGTACTTC. Amino acid sequence: CASSQSSGSSYEQYF.

The chain carries TRBV10-2 and TRBJ1-2; maybe TRBD1 (6 bases). There are 15 residues in the CDR3. The germline V gene has CDR1 WSHSY and CDR2 SAAADI. Trimming cost V 6 bases and J 3 bases, with 17 bases left between them. CDR3 coding DNA: TGCGCCAGCAGCCCTTGGACAGTTTCGGACTATGGCTACACCTTC. It translates to CASSPWTVSDYGYTF.

This rearrangement joins TRBV25-1 to TRBJ1-3; TRBD1 might be the D (5 bases). This CDR3 has 16 amino acids. Trimming left V 7 bases short and J 0 bases short, with 16 bases between. The germline CDR1 and CDR2 sequences are MGHDK and SYGVNS. The CDR3: CASKSPGAGSGNTIYF. The CDR3 DNA follows: TGTGCCAGCAAGTCCCCTGGGGCAGGCTCTGGAAACACCATATATTTT.

J is TRBJ1-3 and V is TRBV9, with D possibly TRBD1 on 5 matching bases. Germline V lookup: CDR1 SGDLS, CDR2 YYNGEE. V lost 2 bases and J 2 bases, leaving 11 bases between the germline ends. This CDR3 is built from 15 residues. The CDR3 loop is CASSVQGVAGNTIYF. The CDR3 DNA sequence: TGTGCCAGCAGCGTCCAAGGGGTAGCTGGAAACACCATATATTTT.

The rearrangement links TRBV12-5 to TRBJ1-1, with 11 bases that match TRBD1. This CDR3 is built from 17 residues. Per germline, CDR1 LGHNT and CDR2 FRNRAP. The V and J ends lost 4 bases and 1 base, in that order; junction bases with no gene match: 8. The CDR3 coding sequence is TGTGCTAGTGGTTCCTACGGACAGGGGGCGAAGAACACTGAAGCTTTCTTT. This sequence encodes CASGSYGQGAKNTEAFF.

This chain links TRBV9 with TRBJ2-2, with a tentative D call TRBD1 (5 bases). CDR1 and CDR2 (germline): SGDLS, YYNGEE. The length of the CDR3 is 16 residues. V shed 6 bases and J shed 0 bases, with 15 bases lying between them. The CDR3 DNA reads TGTGCCAGCACCCCACGTCCAGGGACGAACACCGGGGAGCTGTTTTTT. Translation: CASTPRPGTNTGELFF.

The chain uses TRBV27 and TRBJ1-4, with a weak D call TRBD1 (6 bases). Germline CDR1 and CDR2: MNHEY and SMNVEV (reference sequence). Deletions cut 8 bases from V and 7 bases from J, with 17 bases between. The CDR3 sequence is 14 residues long. The CDR3 DNA is TGTGCCAGCCGAGCGGGACATCCAACTGAAAAACTGTTTTTT. This encodes CASRAGHPTEKLFF.

This clone is a singleton in its sample. The chain recombines TRBV9 with TRBJ2-7; TRBD1 matches at 8 bases. After removal of 2 bases from V and 2 bases from J, the junction contained 18 bases not matched to a gene. Germline V gene data show CDR1 as SGDLS and CDR2 as YYNGEE. This CDR3 contains 19 residues. CDR3 sequence: CASSVGPGTGLPTTYEQYF. In DNA, the CDR3 is TGTGCCAGCAGCGTCGGACCCGGGACAGGCCTCCCGACCACCTACGAGCAGTACTTC.

CDR3 DNA sequence: TGTGCCAGCTCACCGCAGGGGACCCATGGCTACACCTTC. Its protein is CASSPQGTHGYTF. This chain connects TRBV18 to TRBJ1-2, with D possibly being TRBD1 (6 bases). Germline V gives CDR1 KGHSH, CDR2 LQKENI. V was clipped by 3 bases and J by 6 bases, with 11 bases between them. This CDR3 has 13 residues.

The chain links TRBV5-1 to TRBJ1-6, with D possibly being TRBD1 (6 bases). The CDR3 has 20 residues. The V end lost 7 bases, the J end lost 7 bases, and 33 bases lay between the germline ends. CDR1 and CDR2 from the germline V gene are SGHRS and YFSETQ. The CDR3 DNA is TGCGCCAGCCCAAAAAAGCATGGTAAGGGAGGGGAAAGGGGGAATTCACCCCTCCACTTT. Amino acid sequence: CASPKKHGKGGERGNSPLHF.

This chain joins TRBV9 and TRBJ1-3; 7 bases match TRBD1. Germline loops: CDR1 SGDLS, CDR2 YYNGEE. The CDR3 consists of 14 residues. The V and J ends lost 4 bases and 5 bases, in that order; junction bases with no gene match: 6. For the CDR3, the DNA is TGTGCCAGCAGCCCGGGGGACAGAAGAAACACCATATATTTT. Its translation: CASSPGDRRNTIYF.

This chain joins TRBV9 and TRBJ2-4; the D gene is possibly TRBD2 (5 bases). Germline V CDR1 and CDR2: SGDLS, YYNGEE. The CDR3 totals 17 residues. V was shortened by 4 bases and J by 1 base, with 18 bases between the two germline ends. CDR3 in DNA: TGTGCCAGCAGCCCCCAGAAGGTGGGAGTGGCCAAAAACATTCAGTACTTC. Its protein is CASSPQKVGVAKNIQYF.

The V call is TRBV19, the J call TRBJ2-5, with 12 bases identical to TRBD2. Per the germline V gene, CDR1 is LNHDA and CDR2 is SQIVND (reference sequence). The ends lost 6 bases at V and 5 bases at J; junction bases unmatched: 10. The CDR3 is made up of 16 amino acids. CDR3 DNA sequence: TGTGCCAGTAGCAACGCTTCTAGCGGGGGGGAGGAGACCCAGTACTTC. Its translation: CASSNASSGGEETQYF.

This chain links TRBV25-1 with TRBJ2-1; 10 positions match TRBD1. Germline CDR1 and CDR2: MGHDK and SYGVNS. This CDR3 contains 15 residues. Trimming cost V 7 bases and J 1 base; bases outside gene matches: 4. The CDR3 here is CASTDRGLSYNEQFF. DNA for the CDR3: TGTGCCAGCACGGACAGGGGGTTATCCTACAATGAGCAGTTCTTC.

The chain recombines TRBV30 with TRBJ1-1; TRBD1 is a possible D gene (6 bases). Trimming stripped 3 bases from V and 10 bases from J, with 15 bases between. The CDR3 consists of 12 residues. CDR1 GTSNPN and CDR2 SVGIG come from the germline V gene (reference sequence). The CDR3 region has the DNA TGTGCCTGGAGCTACCTGACAGGTGGAGCTTTCTTT. This gives the protein CAWSYLTGGAFF.

The chain employs TRBV7-8 and TRBJ1-6; D unclear. The CDR3 extends over 15 amino acids. Germline assignment: CDR1 SGHVS and CDR2 FQNEAQ. The V end lost 5 bases, the J end lost 7 bases, and 15 bases lay between the germline ends. CDR3 in DNA: TGTGCCAGCAGCGCGGCCGAGGTGGAAAATTCACCCCTCCACTTT. It is translated as CASSAAEVENSPLHF.

The J gene is TRBJ2-1, the V gene TRBV27; D possibly corresponds to TRBD1 (5 bases). The germline CDR1 and CDR2 sequences are MNHEY and SMNVEV (reference sequence). The CDR3 is made up of 17 amino acids. V lost 6 bases and J 5 bases, leaving 23 bases between the germline ends. The CDR3 reads CASRPSSLGRVNNEQFF. CDR3 coding DNA: TGTGCCAGCAGGCCCTCAAGCCTGGGCAGGGTAAACAATGAGCAGTTCTTC.